This is a list of T cell receptor beta chains from one sample in a study of cytomegalovirus exposure and HLA in healthy donors. Assay used: immunoSEQ multiplex PCR; TCRdb lists only in-frame clones, some missing. The sample contains approximately 240,000 clones, 75% to 95% of which appear only once. The sequenced sample consisted of PBMCs. These receptor sequences come from a woman aged 18 to 35 in good health and CMV-seronegative. Each CDR3 is given with its conserved first and last residue. The D gene is left open where the match is weak. Rows may omit the clone size; those that give it use once, few, many or a size class.

>-|-|TRBJ1-3|TRBV10-3
CAISVFGDSRLSGNTIYF
TGTGCCATCAGTGTGTTTGGGGACTCGCGCCTCTCTGGAAACACCATATATTTT
>TRBD1|many|TRBJ2-7|TRBV28
CASSIAQGLNEQYF
TGTGCCAGCTCAATCGCACAGGGGCTTAACGAGCAGTACTTC
>-|few|TRBJ1-2|TRBV27
CASSSRSRAYGYTF
TGTGCCAGCAGTTCCCGGAGTCGCGCCTATGGCTACACCTTC
>TRBD1|-|TRBJ1-3|TRBV6-5
CASSPPGQLGNTIYF
TGTGCCAGCAGTCCCCCGGGACAGCTCGGAAACACCATATATTTT
>TRBD2|-|TRBJ2-3|TRBV4-1
CASSQGTSEADTQYF
TGCGCCAGCAGCCAAGGGACTAGCGAGGCAGATACGCAGTATTTT
>TRBD1|-|TRBJ1-2|TRBV30
CAWMGDRANGYTF
TGTGCCTGGATGGGGGACAGGGCCAATGGCTACACCTTC
>TRBD1|-|TRBJ1-4|TRBV6-1
CASSAGGPNEKLFF
TGTGCCAGCAGTGCAGGGGGGCCTAATGAAAAACTGTTTTTT
>-|few|TRBJ2-1|TRBV25-1
CASSDLVGEQFF
TGTGCCAGCAGTGATTTAGTTGGTGAGCAGTTCTTC
>TRBD1|-|TRBJ2-2|TRBV30
CAFTDRVNTGELFF
TGTGCCTTCACGGACAGGGTCAACACCGGGGAGCTGTTTTTT
>TRBD1|-|TRBJ1-2|TRBV28
CASSYPQGRNYGYTF
TGTGCCAGCAGTTATCCACAGGGGCGAAACTATGGCTACACCTTC
>-|-|TRBJ2-1|TRBV6-5
CASTAVGEQFF
TGTGCCAGCACCGCCGTCGGTGAGCAGTTCTTC
>TRBD1|-|TRBJ1-2|TRBV7-6
CASSLAQDRVHTF
TGTGCCAGCAGCTTAGCGCAGGACAGGGTCCACACCTTC
>TRBD1|-|TRBJ1-6|TRBV10-3
CAISDSGTANSPLHF
TGTGCCATCAGTGACTCCGGGACAGCCAATTCACCCCTCCACTTT
>-|-|TRBJ2-7|TRBV30
CAWSVGSSTGF
TGTGCCTGGAGTGTGGGGAGCAGTACTGGCTTC
>-|-|TRBJ2-2|TRBV18
CASYNLLAWTATHTGELFF
TGTGCCAGCTACAATCTCCTAGCTTGGACAGCCACTCACACCGGGGAGCTGTTTTTT
>TRBD2|-|TRBJ2-1|TRBV11-2
CASSSRPAGESYNEQFF
TGTGCCAGCAGCTCCCGGCCGGCGGGAGAAAGCTACAATGAGCAGTTCTTC
>-|-|TRBJ2-7|TRBV6-5
CASSRDRAYEQYF
TGTGCCAGCAGCCGCGACAGAGCCTACGAGCAGTACTTC
>-|-|TRBJ2-4|TRBV2
CASRIKLAKNIQYF
TGTGCCAGCAGGATTAAACTAGCCAAAAACATTCAGTACTTC
>TRBD1|-|TRBJ2-5|TRBV2
CASSFDRGQETQYF
TGTGCCAGCAGCTTTGACAGGGGGCAAGAGACCCAGTACTTC
>-|-|TRBJ1-2|TRBV5-4
CASSLAGLNYGYTF
TGTGCCAGCAGCTTGGCAGGGCTGAACTATGGCTACACCTTC
>-|-|TRBJ1-1|TRBV7-8
CASSLERRVAMNTEAFF
TGTGCCAGCAGCTTAGAACGGCGGGTCGCTATGAACACTGAAGCTTTCTTT
>TRBD1|-|TRBJ1-2|TRBV6-5
CASSRGRGQGGYTF
TGTGCCAGCAGCCGTGGCAGGGGGCAAGGGGGCTACACCTTC
>TRBD2|once|TRBJ2-1|TRBV9
CASSVSSGSSYNEQFF
TGTGCCAGCAGCGTGTCTAGCGGAAGCTCCTACAATGAGCAGTTCTTC
>-|-|TRBJ1-1|TRBV15
CATSRDNEVVGGVEAFF
TGTGCCACCAGCAGAGATAACGAGGTGGTGGGAGGGGTTGAAGCTTTCTTT
>-|-|TRBJ1-5|TRBV28
CASSLPPSGQPQHF
TGTGCCAGCAGTTTACCCCCCAGCGGTCAGCCCCAGCATTTT
>TRBD1|-|TRBJ2-1|TRBV5-4
CASSLIQGDNEQFF
TGTGCCAGCAGCTTGATACAGGGGGATAATGAGCAGTTCTTC
>-|-|TRBJ1-2|TRBV11-2
CASSLVRRTESTF
TGTGCCAGCAGCTTAGTACGCAGGACAGAAAGCACCTTC
>-|-|TRBJ2-3|TRBV2
CAREDIGSLNTDTQYF
TGTGCCAGAGAGGATATCGGCTCACTTAACACAGATACGCAGTATTTT
>TRBD1|-|TRBJ2-5|TRBV5-6
CASSRQGWETQYF
TGTGCCAGCAGCAGACAGGGTTGGGAGACCCAGTACTTC
>TRBD1|-|TRBJ1-1|TRBV11-3
CASSPGQGSMNTEAFF
TGTGCCAGCAGCCCAGGACAGGGGAGTATGAACACTGAAGCTTTCTTT
>TRBD2|once|TRBJ2-6|TRBV18
CASSTGGRGPGANVLTF
TGTGCCAGCTCCACGGGGGGGCGAGGTCCTGGGGCCAACGTCCTGACTTTC
>TRBD1|-|TRBJ1-4|TRBV14
CASSHNPGQGDEKLFF
TGTGCCAGCAGCCATAACCCGGGACAGGGAGATGAAAAACTGTTTTTT
>TRBD2|-|TRBJ2-1|TRBV4-1
CASSHHSGSGVGGEQFF
TGCGCCAGCAGCCACCATAGCGGGAGCGGGGTCGGGGGTGAGCAGTTCTTC